The clone carrying this T cell receptor (beta chain) came up once. High-throughput TCR beta sequencing covered peripheral CD8+ and CD4+ T cells. TEMRA cells were FACS-enriched, with CD8+ and CD4+ T cells isolated negatively. These data originate in a study of CD8 T cells in Susac syndrome. When the RNA was reverse transcribed, random hexamers were used with an input of roughly 0.5 to 1 ug. Multiplex PCR with immunoSEQ amplified the TCR beta CDR3 across 54 Vbeta and 13 Jbeta. TCRdb analysed the immunoSEQ multiplex PCR reads with MiXCR anew, one entry per CDR3 protein. Found here are more than 75,000 distinct CDR3 sequences, around 94% of them singletons; the top ten hold about 0.27%. V gave up 0 bases and J gave up 8 bases, with 6 bases separating them. CDR3 length: 12 amino acids. Germline values: CDR1 SGHRS, CDR2 YFSETQ.

Sequencing was carried out using CD8+ T cells from PBMCs. The V call is TRBV5-1, the J call TRBJ2-1; no reliable D call. The sequence was collected from a human donor in good health. The CDR3 loop is CASSLVRYEQFF. CDR3 DNA sequence: TGCGCCAGCAGCTTGGTTAGATATGAGCAGTTCTTC. The complete variable domain, with remaining parts taken from reference TRBV5-1 and TRBJ2-1, reads KAGVTQTPRYLIKTRGQQVTLSCSPISGHRSVSWYQQTPGQGLQFLFEYFSETQRNKGNFPGRFSGRQFSNSRSEMNVSTLELGDSALYLCASSLVRYEQFFGPGTRLTVL.